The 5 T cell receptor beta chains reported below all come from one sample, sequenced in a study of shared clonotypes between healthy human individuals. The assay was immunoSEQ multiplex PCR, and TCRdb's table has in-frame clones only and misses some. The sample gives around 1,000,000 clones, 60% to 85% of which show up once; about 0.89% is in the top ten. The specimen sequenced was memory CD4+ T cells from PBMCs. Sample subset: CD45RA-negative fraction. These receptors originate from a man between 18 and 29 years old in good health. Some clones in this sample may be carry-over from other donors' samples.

Here the CDR3 DNA reads TGTGCCATCAGAGAGACGAACAATGAGCAGTTCTTC. The encoded protein is CAIRETNNEQFF. The chain links TRBV10-3 to TRBJ2-1; D uncertain. Trimming stripped 6 bases from V and 5 bases from J, with 8 bases between. Germline V gives CDR1 ENHRY, CDR2 SYGVKD. CDR3 length: 12 amino acids.

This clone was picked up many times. The CDR3 DNA sequence: TGTGCCGTTAAAGGGCCCTACGAGCAGTACTTC. Translated, it gives CAVKGPYEQYF. The rearrangement joins TRBV27 to TRBJ2-7; D remains ambiguous. Germline lookup yields CDR1 MNHEY and CDR2 SMNVEV (reference sequence). V was clipped by 11 bases and J by 2 bases, with 10 bases between them. This CDR3 region has 11 residues.

Here the CDR3 DNA reads TGCACCAGCAGCCAAGAGGGGGCAGGGGCGTACGATGAGCAGTTCTTC. It codes for CTSSQEGAGAYDEQFF. The rearrangement joins TRBV1 to TRBJ2-1; the D call TRBD1 from the table was never checked on the DNA. TRBV1 is an annotated pseudogene. CDR3 length: 16 residues.

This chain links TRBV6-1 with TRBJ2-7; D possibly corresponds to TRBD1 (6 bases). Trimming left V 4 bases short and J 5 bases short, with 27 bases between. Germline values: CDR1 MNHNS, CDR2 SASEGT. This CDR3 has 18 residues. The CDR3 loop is CASSAPWDKGWTSDEQYF. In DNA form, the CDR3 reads TGTGCCAGCAGTGCCCCGTGGGACAAAGGGTGGACGAGCGACGAGCAGTACTTC.

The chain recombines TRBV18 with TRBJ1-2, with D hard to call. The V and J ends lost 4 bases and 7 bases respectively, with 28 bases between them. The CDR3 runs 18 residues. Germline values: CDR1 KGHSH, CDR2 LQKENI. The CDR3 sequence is CASSRAKPSGSPSGGYTF. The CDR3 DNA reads TGTGCCAGCTCACGCGCCAAACCTTCCGGGTCGCCATCCGGTGGCTACACCTTC.